Each of the 27 T cell receptor beta chains below was sequenced from the same sample in a study of early T cells in non-severe SARS-CoV-2 infection. TCRdb re-analysed the 5' RACE reads in MiXCR, keeping a single row per CDR3 protein. The sample records over 25,000 distinct CDR3 sequences, about 10% being singletons. Sample: whole blood. The receptors were sampled from an adult who was a healthcare worker with PCR-confirmed SARS-CoV-2 infection or an uninfected control (not recorded which).

This clonotype was seen at least ten times. V gene TRBV5-1 combines with J gene TRBJ2-7; D ambiguous. Germline V gene data show CDR1 as SGHRS and CDR2 as YFSETQ. CDR3 length: 14 amino acids. V was shortened by 4 bases and J by 0 bases, with 11 bases between the two germline ends. The CDR3 DNA sequence: TGCGCCAGCAGCCCGACGGATTACTCCTACGAGCAGTACTTC. Its protein product is CASSPTDYSYEQYF.

Turning to this clonotype: A much larger clone differs from this one at a single base, so this may be a read error. The V call is TRBV6-5, the J call TRBJ2-2, with 8 bases lining up with TRBD1. This CDR3 has 15 residues. The germline gives CDR1 MNHEY, CDR2 SVGAGI. The CDR3 sequence is CANSLTGANTGELFF. The CDR3 DNA follows: TGTGCCAACAGTCTGACAGGGGCGAACACCGGGGAGCTGTTTTTT.

The gene calls are TRBV20-1 and TRBJ1-6; no definite D call. Germline lookup yields CDR1 DFQATT and CDR2 SNEGSKA (reference sequence). V was cut by 6 bases and J by 7 bases, with 13 bases left in between. This CDR3 is built from 13 residues. The CDR3 DNA follows: TGCAGTGCCGGCGGGGTTCGGAATTCACCCCTCCACTTT. Translation: CSAGGVRNSPLHF.

This clonotype has more than one count but fewer than ten. A much larger clone differs by one base, so this may be a read error. This chain connects TRBV12-3 or TRBV12-4 to TRBJ1-5, with TRBD1 as a possible D gene (5 bases). V lost 6 bases to trimming and J lost 3 bases, with 9 bases between them. This CDR3 is 13 amino acids long. CDR3 loop: CASSPGDNQPQHF. The CDR3 region has the DNA TGTGCCAGCAGCCCGGGGGACAATCAGCCCCAGCATTTT.

This clonotype came up a few times. J is TRBJ1-1 and V is TRBV4-3; D is possibly TRBD1 (5 bases). Germline-derived CDR1 and CDR2 are LGHNA and YSLEER. The V gene lost 0 bases and the J gene lost 7 bases, with 15 bases spanning the gap. This CDR3 has 15 amino acids. This chain's CDR3 is CASSQDTRARGEAFF. In DNA form, the CDR3 reads TGCGCCAGCAGCCAAGATACGCGGGCTAGGGGTGAAGCTTTCTTT.

This clonotype was found many times. The chain carries TRBV20-1 and TRBJ1-2; D not resolved. From germline, CDR1 is DFQATT and CDR2 SNEGSKA (reference sequence). This CDR3 spans 12 amino acids. Trimming took off 6 bases at V and 4 bases at J, with 12 bases between the two ends. The CDR3 is CSAPDKVYGYTF. CDR3 bases: TGCAGTGCCCCAGACAAAGTCTATGGCTACACCTTC.

This clonotype occurred many times. The chain carries TRBV21-1 and TRBJ2-7; the tabulated D call, TRBD1, remains unverified against the DNA. TRBV21-1 is classified as a pseudogene. The CDR3 sequence is 17 residues long. The CDR3 spells CASSNGTGGQLLDEQYF. CDR3 sequence (DNA): TGTGCCAGCAGCAATGGGACAGGGGGCCAGTTGTTAGACGAGCAGTACTTC.

V usage is TRBV6-2 or TRBV6-3 and J usage is TRBJ1-6; D gene ambiguous. Germline V gives CDR1 MNHEY, CDR2 SVGEGT. This CDR3 is 12 amino acids long. V was trimmed by 7 bases and J by 7 bases, leaving 8 bases between them. DNA of the CDR3: TGTGCCAGCAAACCGGGGAATTCACCCCTCCACTTT. Its translation is CASKPGNSPLHF.

This clonotype was seen at least ten times. This CDR3 reads CSASVGLLGNQPQHF. CDR3 nucleotide sequence: TGCAGTGCTAGTGTGGGTTTACTCGGCAATCAGCCCCAGCATTTT. The rearrangement links TRBV20-1 to TRBJ1-5; no clear D gene. V lost 3 bases, J lost 2 bases, and 14 bases lay in between. Germline loops: CDR1 DFQATT, CDR2 SNEGSKA (reference sequence). The CDR3 length is 15 residues.

This clonotype was found many times. J is TRBJ2-5 and V is TRBV5-1; D may correspond to TRBD1 or TRBD2 (5 bases each). V was cut by 0 bases and J by 5 bases, with 8 bases left in between. CDR3 length: 13 amino acids. Germline assignment: CDR1 SGHRS and CDR2 YFSETQ. CDR3 in amino acids: CASSLVEGETQYF. CDR3 coding DNA: TGCGCCAGCAGCTTGGTAGAGGGGGAGACCCAGTACTTC.

This chain uses TRBV11-3 with TRBJ1-6; 7 nucleotides agree with TRBD1. Trimming at V came to 3 bases and at J to 7 bases, leaving 18 bases not matched to a gene. The germline V gene has CDR1 SGHNT and CDR2 YENEEA. This CDR3 is 19 amino acids long. The CDR3 sequence is CASSFSDSAGGSGNSPLHF. CDR3 nucleotides: TGTGCCAGCAGCTTCTCCGATTCAGCAGGGGGAAGCGGGAATTCACCCCTCCACTTT.

This clonotype was found many times. The V gene is TRBV7-2, the J gene TRBJ2-7; 7 nucleotides match TRBD1. This CDR3 is built from 15 residues. CDR1 and CDR2 from the germline V gene are SGHTA and FQGNSA. The junction had 10 bases not matched to a gene; V was cut back by 4 bases and J by 4 bases. DNA for the CDR3: TGTGCCAGCAGCTCTCCGTTGGGCAGGGGGTACGAGCAGTACTTC. It specifies CASSSPLGRGYEQYF.

This clonotype was picked up many times. The CDR3 region is CASSSGGDHEKLFF. The CDR3 bases are TGTGCCAGCAGCTCCGGGGGGGATCATGAAAAACTGTTTTTT. This chain connects TRBV7-2 to TRBJ1-4; TRBD1 is a possible D gene (5 bases). Germline V gene data show CDR1 as SGHTA and CDR2 as FQGNSA. V was clipped by 4 bases and J by 6 bases, with 12 bases between them. This CDR3 region has 14 residues.

This clonotype was observed many times. The chain recombines TRBV7-8 with TRBJ2-7; 8 positions match TRBD1. The junction had 13 bases not matched to a gene; V was cut back by 5 bases and J by 7 bases. The CDR3 runs 15 residues. The germline V gene encodes CDR1 SGHVS and CDR2 FQNEAQ. CDR3 nucleotides: TGTGCCAGCAGCGAAACCGGGACAGGTGTACGGGAGCAGTACTTC. It translates to CASSETGTGVREQYF.

The chain combines TRBV7-2 with TRBJ2-5, with TRBD2 as a possible D gene (6 bases). Trimming took off 5 bases at V and 3 bases at J, with 16 bases between the two ends. Per the germline V gene, CDR1 is SGHTA and CDR2 is FQGNSA. The CDR3 has 15 amino acids. For the CDR3, the DNA is TGTGCCAGCAGCCCCGGGGGAGGACCCGAAGAGACCCAGTACTTC. It specifies CASSPGGGPEETQYF.

This clonotype has ten or more counts. CDR3 sequence: CASQLRTGDTQYF. CDR3 nucleotides: TGTGCCAGCCAACTTCGTACCGGGGATACGCAGTATTTT. The chain carries TRBV21-1 and TRBJ2-3; the table's D call, TRBD1, was not checked against the DNA. TRBV21-1 represents a pseudogene. The CDR3 is made up of 13 amino acids.

The chain joins TRBV30 to TRBJ2-5; D is undetermined. Germline CDR1 GTSNPN, CDR2 SVGIG (reference sequence). The CDR3 spans 12 residues. V dropped 2 bases and J dropped 1 base, with 5 bases sitting between them. The CDR3 sequence: CAWSLSQETQYF. Here the CDR3 DNA reads TGTGCCTGGAGTCTGAGCCAAGAGACCCAGTACTTC. The whole variable domain, remainder taken from reference TRBV30 and TRBJ2-5, is SQTIHQWPATLVQPVGSPLSLECTVEGTSNPNLYWYRQAAGRGLQLLFYSVGIGQISSEVPQNLSASRPQDRQFILSSKKLLLSDSGFYLCAWSLSQETQYFGPGTRLLVL.

This clonotype is labeled medium-sized (0.01 to 0.1%). V gene TRBV6-4 combines with J gene TRBJ1-6, with D perhaps TRBD1 (5 bases). V lost 4 bases to trimming and J lost 7 bases, with 11 bases between them. The germline CDR1 and CDR2 sequences are MRHNA and SNTAGT. CDR3 size: 14 residues. The CDR3 is CASSVSPGNSPLHF. In DNA, the CDR3 is TGTGCCAGCAGTGTCTCGCCAGGGAATTCACCCCTCCACTTT.

V is TRBV6-2 or TRBV6-3 and J is TRBJ2-7, with D possibly TRBD1 on 6 matching bases. Looked up from germline, CDR1 is MNHEY and CDR2 is SVGEGT. Trimming took off 5 bases at V and 0 bases at J, with 14 bases between the two ends. The CDR3 contains 15 residues. The CDR3 sequence: CASSDLTGRSYEQYF. Written as DNA, the CDR3 is TGTGCCAGCAGTGACCTGACAGGTCGCTCCTACGAGCAGTACTTC.

Notes on this clonotype: A far more abundant clone sits one base away, making this likely a read error. CDR3 nucleotides: TGTGTCAGCAGTTTAGGACAGGGGACAGATACGCAGTATTTT. Translated, it gives CVSSLGQGTDTQYF. The V call is TRBV12-3 or TRBV12-4, the J call TRBJ2-3, with 9 bases fitting TRBD1. CDR3 length equals 14 residues.

This clonotype came up many times. V is TRBV6-5 and J is TRBJ2-7, with D possibly TRBD1 on 6 matching bases. V lost 6 bases to trimming and J lost 3 bases, with 15 bases between them. The CDR3 extends over 14 amino acids. From germline, CDR1 is MNHEY and CDR2 SVGAGI. The CDR3 DNA is TGTGCCAGCAGGGAGTTAGGACAGAGCTACGAGCAGTACTTC. The encoded protein is CASRELGQSYEQYF.

Ten or more counts support this clonotype. The chain combines TRBV2 with TRBJ1-1; 8 bases are a match to TRBD1. Per germline, CDR1 SNHLY and CDR2 FYNNEI. This CDR3 region has 13 residues. Trimming took 4 bases from V and 5 from J; bases not matched to a gene: 3. The CDR3 nucleotides are TGTGCCAGCAGTGGGGACAGGAGGACTGAAGCTTTCTTT. Amino acid sequence: CASSGDRRTEAFF.

This clonotype was counted only a few times. J is TRBJ1-5 and V is TRBV6-5; D possibly corresponds to TRBD1 (5 bases). There are 15 residues in the CDR3. Germline CDR1 reads MNHEY; CDR2 reads SVGAGI. Trimming shortened V by 0 bases and J by 7 bases, and 13 bases separated the two germline ends. The DNA of the CDR3 is TGTGCCAGCAGTTACTCCAGGCTTCGGGGGCAGCCCCAGCATTTT. It specifies CASSYSRLRGQPQHF.

This clonotype has just a few counts. The chain carries TRBV19 and TRBJ2-3; 7 positions match TRBD1. With 3 bases clipped from V and 2 bases from J, the junction kept 2 bases outside the gene matches. Germline-derived CDR1 and CDR2 are LNHDA and SQIVND (reference sequence). This CDR3 spans 14 amino acids. The CDR3 loop reads CASSMGQTTDTQYF. The DNA for the CDR3 is TGTGCCAGTAGTATGGGACAGACCACAGATACGCAGTATTTT.

This chain connects TRBV7-6 to TRBJ2-1; no firm D call. The CDR3 totals 14 residues. V was trimmed by 5 bases and J by 8 bases, leaving 16 bases between them. The germline CDR1 and CDR2 sequences are SGHVS and FNYEAQ. The chain's CDR3 is CASSKRTVVDEQFF. CDR3 coding DNA: TGTGCCAGCAGCAAACGGACGGTCGTGGATGAGCAGTTCTTC.

By share of the sample, this clonotype is medium-sized. This sequence joins TRBV11-2 and TRBJ1-3; TRBD1 matches at 9 bases. V gave up 5 bases and J gave up 3 bases; unmatched junction bases: 5. This CDR3 is 15 amino acids long. CDR1 SGHAT and CDR2 FQNNGV come from the germline V gene. The CDR3, as DNA: TGTGCCAGCAGCCGCGGGACAGGGTTTGGAAACACCATATATTTT. The encoded protein is CASSRGTGFGNTIYF. Supplemented by reference TRBV11-2 and TRBJ1-3, the full variable domain reads EAGVAQSPRYKIIEKRQSVAFWCNPISGHATLYWYQQILGQGPKLLIQFQNNGVVDDSQLPKDRFSAERLKGVDSTLKIQPAKLEDSAVYLCASSRGTGFGNTIYFGEGSWLTVV.

The table lists this clonotype with many counts. The rearrangement links TRBV7-8 to TRBJ2-7; TRBD1 matches at 9 bases. V was pared by 5 bases and J by 3 bases, with 8 bases of the junction left unmatched. Germline CDR1 is SGHVS and CDR2 is FQNEAQ. CDR3 length: 15 amino acids. The CDR3 DNA sequence: TGTGCCAGCAGCCTTGGTGCGGGACAGGGCTACGAGCAGTACTTC. The encoded protein is CASSLGAGQGYEQYF.